The 14 T cell receptor beta chains given below trace back to one sample, sequenced in a study of blood T cell repertoires in COVID-19. Method: immunoSEQ multiplex PCR; TCRdb's copy keeps in-frame clones and lacks some. Of a few hundred thousand clones listed, approximately 82% are singletons. Sequencing used PBMCs or T cells enriched from blood (not recorded which). Receptor source: a man in his forties who had recovered from COVID-19.

The CDR3: CASRGLAEYNEQFF. CDR3 DNA sequence: TGTGCCAGCAGGGGACTAGCGGAGTACAATGAGCAGTTCTTC. The rearrangement joins TRBV5-4 to TRBJ2-1; 11 bases align to TRBD2. The germline CDR1 and CDR2 sequences are SGHNT and YYREEE (reference sequence). V lost 5 bases, J lost 4 bases, and 2 bases stayed unmatched. This CDR3 is 14 amino acids long.

The CDR3 reads CAWTSGIGAFF. In nucleotides, the CDR3 is TGTGCCTGGACTTCGGGGATTGGAGCTTTCTTT. The rearrangement joins TRBV30 to TRBJ1-1, with D uncertain. There are 11 residues in the CDR3. Trimming stripped 4 bases from V and 10 bases from J, with 13 bases between. Germline V gives CDR1 GTSNPN, CDR2 SVGIG (reference sequence).

The V call is TRBV5-4, the J call TRBJ2-3; 8 bases fit TRBD2. Germline loops: CDR1 SGHNT, CDR2 YYREEE (reference sequence). This CDR3 is built from 17 residues. J lost 1 base, V lost 1 base, and 8 bases had no gene match. CDR3 loop: CASSLRFGGARTDTQYF. In nucleotides, the CDR3 is TGTGCCAGCAGCTTGAGGTTCGGGGGGGCTCGCACAGATACGCAGTATTTT.

The chain carries TRBV7-9 and TRBJ2-2, with 7 bases fitting TRBD1. CDR3 size: 16 residues. CDR1 and CDR2 from the germline V gene are SEHNR and FQNEAQ (reference sequence). V dropped 5 bases and J dropped 0; count of bases not matched to a gene: 6. The CDR3 sequence is CASSQRTGTNTGELFF. The CDR3 DNA sequence: TGTGCCAGCAGCCAGAGGACAGGAACGAACACCGGGGAGCTGTTTTTT. Based on the CDR3 plus reference TRBV7-9 and TRBJ2-2, the full variable domain is DTGVSQNPRHKITKRGQNVTFRCDPISEHNRLYWYRQTLGQGPEFLTYFQNEAQLEKSRLLSDRFSAERPKGSFSTLEIQRTEQGDSAMYLCASSQRTGTNTGELFFGEGSRLTVL.

This clone was observed a single time. The genes are TRBV6-6 and TRBJ2-5; D unresolved. Germline V gene data show CDR1 as MNHNY and CDR2 as SVGAGI (reference sequence). The CDR3 has 14 amino acids. Trimming took off 5 bases at V and 1 base at J, with 11 bases between the two ends. In DNA, the CDR3 is TGTGCCAGCAGTCGGGCATTGGTCCAAGAGACCCAGTACTTC. As protein: CASSRALVQETQYF.

This chain links TRBV3-1 (or the pseudogene TRBV3-2) with TRBJ1-2, with 7 positions matching TRBD1. Germline assignment: CDR1 LGHDT and CDR2 YNNKEL (reference sequence). This CDR3 is built from 12 residues. V shed 4 bases and J 7 bases; nucleotides not matched to a gene: 3. The CDR3 spells CASSPGGLGYTF. CDR3 in DNA: TGTGCCAGCAGCCCAGGGGGGCTTGGCTACACCTTC.

For the CDR3, the DNA is TGTGCCTGGAGAGGACAGGTGAATGAAAAACTGTTTTTT. It specifies CAWRGQVNEKLFF. The chain uses TRBV30 and TRBJ1-4; 7 bases align to TRBD1. V dropped 3 bases and J dropped 5; count of bases not matched to a gene: 3. The CDR3 is made up of 13 amino acids. CDR1 is GTSNPN, CDR2 SVGIG, per germline (reference sequence).

This chain connects TRBV5-1 to TRBJ2-2; perhaps TRBD1 as D (6 bases). The CDR3 covers 16 residues. Trimming took 0 bases from V and 4 from J, leaving 13 bases between them. CDR1 is SGHRS, CDR2 YFSETQ, per germline. In nucleotides, the CDR3 is TGCGCCAGCAGCTTGGCAGGGGCGGGTGGCACCGGGGAGCTGTTTTTT. Protein product: CASSLAGAGGTGELFF.

This clone was seen a handful of times. This sequence joins TRBV6-5 and TRBJ1-2; 9 bases map to TRBD1. V shed 5 bases, J shed 6 bases, and the junction held 7 bases outside the gene matches. Germline V gene lookup returns CDR1 MNHEY and CDR2 SVGAGI. The CDR3 sequence is 14 residues long. The CDR3 nucleotides are TGTGCCAGCAGTAGGGGACAGGGTTCTCATGGCTACACCTTC. Its protein product is CASSRGQGSHGYTF.

The genes are TRBV28 and TRBJ1-5; no definite D call. CDR1 MDHEN and CDR2 SYDVKM come from the germline V gene. V was trimmed by 8 bases and J by 3 bases, leaving 8 bases between them. The CDR3 is 12 amino acids. The CDR3 DNA reads TGTGCCAGCCGCGACATCAATCAGCCCCAGCATTTT. Protein product: CASRDINQPQHF.

A few counts support this clone. V usage is TRBV6-6 and J usage is TRBJ2-3, with D possibly TRBD2 on 6 matching bases. This CDR3 contains 15 residues. V lost 2 bases, J lost 2 bases, and 11 bases lay in between. Germline V lookup: CDR1 MNHNY, CDR2 SVGAGI (reference sequence). The CDR3 DNA follows: TGTGCCAGCAGTTACCTTAGCGGATCCACAGATACGCAGTATTTT. This translates into CASSYLSGSTDTQYF.

The rearrangement joins TRBV4-1 to TRBJ2-1; 7 nucleotides line up with TRBD1. The CDR3 loop spans 15 amino acids. With V trimmed by 1 base and J by 4 bases, 4 bases remained unmatched. CDR1 is MGHRA and CDR2 is YSYEKL in the germline V gene. CDR3 DNA: TGCGCCAGCAGCCAAGGGACAGGAACTTACAATGAGCAGTTCTTC. This translates into CASSQGTGTYNEQFF.

The chain links TRBV29-1 to TRBJ1-1; perhaps TRBD1 as D (5 bases). Germline CDR1 and CDR2: SQVTM and ANQGSEA. This CDR3 spans 12 amino acids. Deletions cut 2 bases from V and 4 bases from J, with 8 bases between. The chain's CDR3 is CSVESTATEAFF. The CDR3, as DNA: TGCAGCGTTGAATCGACAGCCACTGAAGCTTTCTTT.

The chain is built from TRBV7-6 and TRBJ2-7; no clear D. V lost 2 bases and J 1 base, leaving 9 bases between the germline ends. The CDR3 sequence is 14 residues long. The V gene's germline CDR1 is SGHVS and CDR2 FNYEAQ. The CDR3 here is CASSLFGGSYEQYF. The CDR3 region has the DNA TGTGCCAGCAGCTTATTTGGCGGTTCCTACGAGCAGTACTTC.